Shown below are 32 T cell receptor beta chains from a single sample sequenced in a study of CD8+ T cells in alopecia areata. As to treatment: oral pan-JAK inhibitor, 5-10 mg twice daily. Extracted from the samples, RNA was reverse transcribed into cDNA to serve as the sequencing template. Measured with immunoSEQ multiplex PCR; TCRdb has only the in-frame clones, and not every one. The sample has under 200,000 clones, less than 70% seen once. Material: CD4+ T cells sorted from blood, obtained at week 24, from a patient treated with tofacitinib. The receptors come from a human donor with alopecia areata.

This chain links TRBV7-8 with TRBJ2-5; a weak D match, TRBD1 (6 bases). With 0 bases removed from V and 1 base from J, the gap between germline ends came to 9 bases. CDR1 SGHVS and CDR2 FQNEAQ come from the germline V gene. The CDR3 spans 15 residues. In DNA form, the CDR3 reads TGTGCCAGCAGCTTAGCCACAGGGAGCCAAGAGACCCAGTACTTC. Its translation is CASSLATGSQETQYF. Supplemented by reference TRBV7-8 and TRBJ2-5, the full variable domain reads GAGVSQSPRYKVAKRGQDVALRCDPISGHVSLFWYQQALGQGPEFLTYFQNEAQLDKSGLPSDRFFAERPEGSVSTLKIQRTQQEDSAVYLCASSLATGSQETQYFGPGTRLLVL.

This clone was counted a single time. The V gene is TRBV5-1, the J gene TRBJ1-6, with 10 bases matching TRBD1. The length of the CDR3 is 16 residues. The V gene's germline CDR1 is SGHRS and CDR2 YFSETQ. V lost 3 bases, J lost 8 bases, and 8 bases stayed unmatched. Here the CDR3 reads CASSSPAGTGDSPLHF. The CDR3 DNA reads TGCGCCAGCAGCTCACCCGCCGGGACAGGGGATTCACCCCTCCACTTT.

The chain has TRBV13 and TRBJ2-1; 13 nucleotides agree with TRBD2. In germline, CDR1 is PRHDT, CDR2 FYEKMQ (reference sequence). The J segment lost 5 bases and the V segment lost 5 bases, leaving 6 bases of the junction unmatched. This CDR3 spans 16 amino acids. CDR3 bases: TGTGCCAGCAGCCCCGGACTAGCGGGGGTTGACAATGAGCAGTTCTTC. This encodes CASSPGLAGVDNEQFF.

The gene calls are TRBV19 and TRBJ2-1; D is perhaps TRBD1 or TRBD2 (5 bases each). With 7 bases removed from V and 12 bases from J, the gap between germline ends came to 13 bases. The CDR3 contains 11 residues. In germline, CDR1 is LNHDA, CDR2 SQIVND (reference sequence). CDR3 sequence: CASKGPRRQFF. In nucleotides, the CDR3 is TGTGCCAGTAAGGGACCGCGTAGGCAGTTCTTC.

This clone showed up just a few times. The rearrangement links TRBV6-6 to TRBJ2-3; D tentatively reads TRBD1 or TRBD2 (6 bases each). CDR3 length: 14 residues. V lost 8 bases, J lost 4 bases, and 16 bases lay in between. From germline, CDR1 is MNHNY and CDR2 SVGAGI (reference sequence). The chain's CDR3 is CASRPGGRADTQYF. Written as DNA, the CDR3 is TGTGCCAGCCGACCTGGGGGGCGGGCAGATACGCAGTATTTT.

This chain links TRBV9 with TRBJ2-5; 13 bases match TRBD2. J lost 8 bases, V lost 4 bases, and 11 bases had no gene match. The CDR3 is made up of 16 amino acids. CDR1 and CDR2 from the germline V gene are SGDLS and YYNGEE. The CDR3 protein is CASSPSGTSGEYTQYF. For the CDR3, the DNA is TGTGCCAGCAGCCCCTCCGGGACTAGCGGGGAATACACCCAGTACTTC.

This chain uses TRBV5-1 with TRBJ2-1, with 7 bases aligning to TRBD1. V shed 5 bases and J 3 bases; nucleotides not matched to a gene: 5. CDR3 length: 14 residues. CDR1 is SGHRS and CDR2 is YFSETQ in the germline V gene. This chain's CDR3 is CASSGTANYNEQFF. The CDR3 nucleotides read TGCGCCAGCAGTGGGACAGCCAACTACAATGAGCAGTTCTTC. Combining the CDR3 with reference TRBV5-1 and TRBJ2-1 gives the whole variable domain KAGVTQTPRYLIKTRGQQVTLSCSPISGHRSVSWYQQTPGQGLQFLFEYFSETQRNKGNFPGRFSGRQFSNSRSEMNVSTLELGDSALYLCASSGTANYNEQFFGPGTRLTVL.

The rearrangement uses TRBV29-1 and TRBJ1-4; unclear D gene. The length of the CDR3 is 13 residues. Germline-derived CDR1 and CDR2 are SQVTM and ANQGSEA. Trimming shortened V by 4 bases and J by 8 bases, and 14 bases separated the two germline ends. CDR3 in amino acids: CSVGERQTEKLFF. The CDR3, as DNA: TGCAGCGTTGGGGAAAGACAAACCGAAAAACTGTTTTTT. The full variable domain, completed using reference TRBV29-1 and TRBJ1-4, is SAVISQKPSRDICQRGTSLTIQCQVDSQVTMMFWYRQQPGQSLTLIATANQGSEATYESGFVIDKFPISRPNLTFSTLTVSNMSPEDSSIYLCSVGERQTEKLFFGSGTQLSVL.

The V gene is TRBV5-5, the J gene TRBJ2-1; 7 positions agree with TRBD2. Germline assignment: CDR1 SGHKS and CDR2 YYEKEE (reference sequence). V was pared by 0 bases and J by 7 bases, with 4 bases of the junction left unmatched. The CDR3 spans 14 residues. Written as DNA, the CDR3 is TGTGCCAGCAGCTTGGGACTAGCCGTAAATGAGCAGTTCTTC. Residues: CASSLGLAVNEQFF.

J is TRBJ2-7 and V is TRBV27; a weak D match, TRBD1 (6 bases). From germline, CDR1 is MNHEY and CDR2 SMNVEV (reference sequence). V was shortened by 0 bases and J by 7 bases, with 16 bases between the two germline ends. The CDR3 length is 15 residues. The CDR3 here is CASSLSPGARGEQYF. The CDR3 DNA reads as TGTGCCAGCAGTTTATCGCCAGGGGCGAGGGGGGAGCAGTACTTC.

The chain couples TRBV5-1 to TRBJ2-2; D is perhaps TRBD1 (6 bases). The V gene lost 3 bases and the J gene lost 6 bases, with 21 bases spanning the gap. Germline assignment: CDR1 SGHRS and CDR2 YFSETQ. This CDR3 region has 17 residues. CDR3: CASSSRTASGLSGELFF. CDR3 bases: TGCGCCAGCAGCTCCCGGACAGCCTCAGGGTTGTCCGGGGAGCTGTTTTTT.

The rearrangement joins TRBV11-2 to TRBJ2-3, with D possibly called TRBD1 or TRBD2 (6 bases each). V was pared by 0 bases and J by 1 base, with 14 bases between. The CDR3 is 17 amino acids. Germline-derived CDR1 and CDR2 are SGHAT and FQNNGV. The CDR3 here is CASSLDRGGSGTDTQYF. The CDR3 coding sequence is TGTGCCAGCAGCTTAGATCGAGGGGGGAGCGGCACAGATACGCAGTATTTT.

The chain couples TRBV20-1 to TRBJ1-1; possibly TRBD1 for D (5 bases). Trimming left V 5 bases short and J 4 bases short, with 8 bases between. The germline V gene encodes CDR1 DFQATT and CDR2 SNEGSKA (reference sequence). The CDR3 consists of 11 residues. Written as DNA, the CDR3 is TGCAGTGCTCTAGACAGCACTGAAGCTTTCTTT. Translating it yields CSALDSTEAFF.

The chain has TRBV28 and TRBJ1-1; tentatively, D is TRBD1 (5 bases). The V gene's germline CDR1 is MDHEN and CDR2 SYDVKM. Trimming removed 5 bases at V and 1 base at J, with 8 bases between. CDR3 length: 13 amino acids. CDR3 sequence: CASSTGTNTEAFF. The DNA for the CDR3 is TGTGCCAGCAGTACCGGGACGAACACTGAAGCTTTCTTT.

This sequence joins TRBV30 and TRBJ1-2, with a tentative D call TRBD1 (6 bases). V was shortened by 0 bases and J by 2 bases, with 10 bases between the two germline ends. Looked up from germline, CDR1 is GTSNPN and CDR2 is SVGIG (reference sequence). The CDR3 is 14 residues long. The CDR3 loop reads CAWSVAGANYGYTF. CDR3 in DNA: TGTGCCTGGAGTGTGGCAGGGGCGAACTATGGCTACACCTTC.

The chain joins TRBV30 to TRBJ2-7; D possibly corresponds to TRBD2 (6 bases). The germline CDR1 and CDR2 sequences are GTSNPN and SVGIG (reference sequence). The CDR3 has 14 amino acids. The V end lost 2 bases, the J end lost 2 bases, and 13 bases lay between the germline ends. The CDR3 sequence: CAWSKGLFPYEQYF. The DNA of the CDR3 is TGTGCCTGGAGTAAGGGACTCTTCCCCTACGAGCAGTACTTC.

This clone was seen more than once but under ten times. The V gene is TRBV30, the J gene TRBJ2-1, with TRBD2 matching over 10 bases. This CDR3 is built from 16 residues. From germline, CDR1 is GTSNPN and CDR2 SVGIG (reference sequence). V shed 3 bases, J shed 6 bases, and the junction held 11 bases outside the gene matches. The DNA for the CDR3 is TGTGCCTGGAGGATTAGCGGGGGGCCCGGGTTCAATGAGCAGTTCTTC. This gives the protein CAWRISGGPGFNEQFF.

There are a few counts of this clone. The chain is built from TRBV28 and TRBJ2-5; 9 nucleotides agree with TRBD1. The J segment lost 5 bases and the V segment lost 6 bases, leaving 7 bases of the junction unmatched. Germline values: CDR1 MDHEN, CDR2 SYDVKM. The CDR3 length is 14 residues. CDR3 residues: CASSTTGGGETQYF. The DNA for the CDR3 is TGTGCCAGCAGCACTACAGGGGGCGGGGAGACCCAGTACTTC.

V usage is TRBV14 and J usage is TRBJ2-3; TRBD2 might be the D (7 bases). The CDR3 covers 15 residues. The ends were cut back, 4 bases at V and 4 bases at J, with 15 bases in the middle. The V gene's germline CDR1 is SGHDN and CDR2 FVKESK. CDR3 DNA: TGTGCCAGCAGCCCAGTAGGGGGGGCCGCAGATACGCAGTATTTT. Protein: CASSPVGGAADTQYF.

The table lists this clone with a few counts. At the DNA level, this CDR3 is encoded by other sequences in the same sample as well. V gene TRBV2 combines with J gene TRBJ2-2, with 10 bases lining up with TRBD2. Germline V gives CDR1 SNHLY, CDR2 FYNNEI. The V and J ends lost 4 bases and 6 bases, in that order; junction bases with no gene match: 5. The CDR3 contains 15 residues. The CDR3 loop is CASSVSGGASGELFF. The CDR3 DNA reads as TGTGCCAGCAGTGTAAGCGGGGGGGCTTCCGGGGAGCTGTTTTTT.

In nucleotides, the CDR3 is TGCGCCAGCAGTCAGCCGGGGGACAGGGATAATCAGCCCCAGCATTTT. Residues: CASSQPGDRDNQPQHF. The rearrangement links TRBV23-1 to TRBJ1-5; 9 nucleotides line up with TRBD1. TRBV23-1 is sorted into the ORF group, with uncertain function. The CDR3 sequence is 16 residues long. J lost 4 bases, V lost 3 bases, and 7 bases had no gene match.

The chain links TRBV7-9 to TRBJ2-7; 10 bases map to TRBD1. The CDR3 extends over 17 amino acids. Germline lookup yields CDR1 SEHNR and CDR2 FQNEAQ (reference sequence). The V gene end was trimmed by 6 bases and the J gene end by 3 bases; junction bases not matched to a gene: 14. CDR3 coding DNA: TGTGCCAGCAGTCACGGCGACAGGGGGCCCCCTAGCTACGAGCAGTACTTC. Protein product: CASSHGDRGPPSYEQYF.

This clone was counted many times. V gene TRBV4-1 combines with J gene TRBJ1-1; possible D gene TRBD1, 6 bases. The germline V gene encodes CDR1 MGHRA and CDR2 YSYEKL. V was trimmed by 4 bases and J by 1 base, leaving 13 bases between them. CDR3 length equals 15 residues. The CDR3 nucleotides read TGCGCCAGCAGCCCCGTTGACAGGACGAACACTGAAGCTTTCTTT. Translated: CASSPVDRTNTEAFF.

The chain couples TRBV28 to TRBJ2-7; weak D call: TRBD2 (6 bases). V lost 4 bases, J lost 2 bases, and 12 bases lay in between. Looked up from germline, CDR1 is MDHEN and CDR2 is SYDVKM. This CDR3 is built from 14 residues. As DNA, the CDR3 is TGTGCCAGCAGTTCCCCGGGGGTAACCTACGAGCAGTACTTC. This codes for CASSSPGVTYEQYF.

The chain links TRBV7-9 to TRBJ1-2; D gene uncertain. The CDR3 contains 12 residues. Germline CDR1 and CDR2: SEHNR and FQNEAQ (reference sequence). The V end was cut by 7 bases, the J end by 6 bases, with 12 bases between. CDR3 region: CASTQVGDGYTF. As DNA, the CDR3 is TGTGCCAGCACCCAGGTTGGGGATGGCTACACCTTC.

This rearrangement joins TRBV6-5 to TRBJ1-1; D possibly corresponds to TRBD1 (5 bases). The germline gives CDR1 MNHEY, CDR2 SVGAGI. Deletions cut 6 bases from V and 0 bases from J, with 8 bases between. This CDR3 is 13 amino acids long. The CDR3 region is CASSWTLNTEAFF. In DNA form, the CDR3 reads TGTGCCAGCAGCTGGACATTGAACACTGAAGCTTTCTTT.

The chain recombines TRBV5-1 with TRBJ2-1; TRBD1 is a possible D gene (6 bases). The CDR3 has 14 amino acids. Trimming shortened V by 0 bases and J by 5 bases, and 9 bases separated the two germline ends. CDR1 is SGHRS, CDR2 YFSETQ, per germline. The CDR3 bases are TGCGCCAGCAGCTTGGGAAGACAGGACAATGAGCAGTTCTTC. It specifies CASSLGRQDNEQFF.

This chain links TRBV7-2 with TRBJ2-7; 10 bases line up with TRBD2. J lost 4 bases, V lost 5 bases, and 5 bases had no gene match. The germline V gene encodes CDR1 SGHTA and CDR2 FQGNSA. CDR3 length equals 14 residues. The CDR3 loop is CASSQTSGAYEQYF. CDR3 DNA: TGTGCCAGCAGCCAAACTAGCGGGGCATACGAGCAGTACTTC.

This clone has a handful of counts. This chain links TRBV5-1 with TRBJ2-5; TRBD2 aligns across 11 bases. The CDR3 has 17 amino acids. J was trimmed by 1 base and V by 0 bases; bases with no gene match: 5. Germline V gene data show CDR1 as SGHRS and CDR2 as YFSETQ. This CDR3 reads CASSLVALAGGQETQYF. CDR3 nucleotides: TGCGCCAGCAGCTTGGTGGCGCTAGCGGGGGGCCAAGAGACCCAGTACTTC.

This clone was counted once. CDR3 in DNA: TGTGCCTGGAGTGTAAGGGGATATCAGCCCCAGCATTTT. Translated: CAWSVRGYQPQHF. The chain recombines TRBV30 with TRBJ1-5; D is possibly TRBD1 (5 bases). Germline CDR1 GTSNPN, CDR2 SVGIG (reference sequence). V lost 0 bases and J lost 5, with 8 bases in between. The CDR3 covers 13 residues. Using reference TRBV30 and TRBJ1-5 for the parts outside the CDR3, the full variable domain is SQTIHQWPATLVQPVGSPLSLECTVEGTSNPNLYWYRQAAGRGLQLLFYSVGIGQISSEVPQNLSASRPQDRQFILSSKKLLLSDSGFYLCAWSVRGYQPQHFGDGTRLSIL.

This chain connects TRBV12-5 to TRBJ1-1; no clear D gene. Germline lookup yields CDR1 LGHNT and CDR2 FRNRAP. V lost 5 bases and J lost 1, with 5 bases in between. CDR3 length: 12 residues. CDR3 DNA sequence: TGTGCTAGTGGTCCGAGGAACACTGAAGCTTTCTTT. As protein: CASGPRNTEAFF.

This clone was seen more than once but under ten times. J is TRBJ2-5 and V is TRBV7-9; 8 bases agree with TRBD1. The germline V gene has CDR1 SEHNR and CDR2 FQNEAQ (reference sequence). This CDR3 contains 18 residues. After removal of 5 bases from V and 0 bases from J, the junction contained 14 bases not matched to a gene. In nucleotides, the CDR3 is TGTGCCAGCAGCCGAGGACAGGGTGGCCCTAGCTACCAAGAGACCCAGTACTTC. It translates to CASSRGQGGPSYQETQYF.